This T cell receptor beta chain stems from a study of T cells in tumors after PD-1 blockade. Study-wide background: Treatment was either pembrolizumab 200 mg every 3 weeks or cemiplimab 350 mg every 2 weeks.

The count of this clone is one. Profiled with immunoSEQ multiplex PCR; TCRdb holds only in-frame clones, not every one. The sample has tens of thousands of clones; about three quarters are singletons. V dropped 6 bases and J dropped 8; count of bases not matched to a gene: 8. This CDR3 contains 13 residues. The clonotype originates from a human donor with basal cell carcinoma. Source: PBMCs, taken before anti-PD-1 treatment. The chain has TRBV12-3 or TRBV12-4 and TRBJ1-2; 8 bases agree with TRBD1. The CDR3 bases are TGTGCCAGCAGCCAGTGGACAGGGCGCGGCTACACCTTC. Encoded protein: CASSQWTGRGYTF.